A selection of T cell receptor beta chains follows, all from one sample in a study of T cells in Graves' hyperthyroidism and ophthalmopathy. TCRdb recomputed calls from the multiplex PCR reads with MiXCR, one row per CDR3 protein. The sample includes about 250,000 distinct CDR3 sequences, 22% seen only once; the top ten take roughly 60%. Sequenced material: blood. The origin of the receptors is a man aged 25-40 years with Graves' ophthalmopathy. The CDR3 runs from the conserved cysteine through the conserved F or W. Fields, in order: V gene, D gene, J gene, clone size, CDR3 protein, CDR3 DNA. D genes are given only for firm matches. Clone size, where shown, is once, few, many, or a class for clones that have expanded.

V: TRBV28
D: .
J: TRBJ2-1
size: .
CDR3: CASSFYAGYNEQFF
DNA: TGTGCCAGCAGTTTTTACGCGGGGTACAATGAGCAGTTCTTC

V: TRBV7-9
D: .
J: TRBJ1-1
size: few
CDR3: CASSPPRWNTEAFF
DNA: TGTGCCAGCAGCCCCCCCCGGTGGAACACTGAAGCTTTCTTT

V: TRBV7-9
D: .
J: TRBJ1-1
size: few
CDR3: CASSRPGSEAFF
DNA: TGTGCCAGCAGCCGCCCAGGTTCCGAAGCTTTCTTT

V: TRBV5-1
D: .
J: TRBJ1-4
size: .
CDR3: CASSQSDGQWSNEKLFF
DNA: TGCGCCAGCAGCCAGAGCGACGGACAGTGGAGTAATGAAAAACTGTTTTTT

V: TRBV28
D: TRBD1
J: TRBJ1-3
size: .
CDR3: CASSETGSTIYF
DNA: TGTGCCAGCAGTGAGACAGGGAGCACCATATATTTT

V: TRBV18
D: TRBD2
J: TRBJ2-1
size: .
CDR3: CASTSSGLAGVDEQFF
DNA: TGTGCCAGCACATCATCCGGACTAGCGGGAGTGGATGAGCAGTTCTTC

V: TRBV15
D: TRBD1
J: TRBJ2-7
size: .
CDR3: CATSNRDRVYEQYF
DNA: TGTGCCACCAGCAACCGGGACAGGGTGTACGAGCAGTACTTC

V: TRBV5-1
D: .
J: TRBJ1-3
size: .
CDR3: CASSLGEGNTIYF
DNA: TGCGCCAGCAGCTTGGGAGAGGGAAACACCATATATTTT

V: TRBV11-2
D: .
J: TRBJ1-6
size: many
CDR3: CASSLAGTSNSPLHF
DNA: TGTGCCAGCAGCTTAGCAGGGACATCTAATTCACCCCTCCACTTT

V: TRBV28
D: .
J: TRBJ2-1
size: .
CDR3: CASSHPGTWGIYNEQFF
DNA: TGTGCCAGCAGCCACCCAGGGACCTGGGGCATCTACAATGAGCAGTTCTTC